This TCR beta chain was found in a study of blood T cell repertoires in COVID-19. On the study more broadly: Specimens from acute and convalescent COVID-19 originated in the United States, Italy and Spain.

Some clones are missing from TCRdb's copy, which holds only in-frame ones; the method was immunoSEQ multiplex PCR. The repertoire consists of about 230,000 clones, with about nine tenths occurring once and the leading ten covering around a tenth. The germline CDR1 and CDR2 sequences are GTSNPN and SVGIG (reference sequence). Unmatched junction bases numbered 10, after V lost 2 bases and J lost 4 bases. This CDR3 spans 15 amino acids. Seattle-derived patients entered the study during active infection and were followed longitudinally. The sequence was collected from a man aged 50 or older with COVID-19, enrolled during active disease. This chain links TRBV30 with TRBJ2-7; 8 positions match TRBD1. The sequenced sample consisted of peripheral blood. CDR3 amino acids: CAWSPLTGVPYEQYF. The DNA for the CDR3 is TGTGCCTGGAGTCCCCTGACAGGGGTCCCGTACGAGCAGTACTTC.